This is a list of T cell receptor beta chains from one sample in a study of OX40 agonist ivuxolimab in advanced cancers. TCRdb keeps only in-frame clones here, not all; method: immunoSEQ multiplex PCR. The repertoire holds about 86,000 clones, with approximately 88% as singletons. The material was CD4+ or CD8+ T cells sorted from blood, obtained in a trial of the OX40 agonist ivuxolimab. The receptors here all came from an adult with an advanced solid tumor such as melanoma, head and neck, liver or kidney cancer. Each CDR3 is given without its conserved first and last residue. The D gene is left open where the match is weak.

length	V	J	D	CDR3
12	TRBV11-2	TRBJ2-2	NA	ASSSGVHTGELF
13	TRBV19	TRBJ1-5	NA	ASTRQDRRNQPQH
12	TRBV27	TRBJ2-5	TRBD2	ASSPGLAGGAQY
12	TRBV29-1	TRBJ2-7	NA	SVVGGSSSYEQY
13	TRBV5-1	TRBJ2-2	TRBD2	ASSRSGSPRGELF
13	TRBV2	TRBJ1-1	NA	ASSPPTGLNTEAF
12	TRBV2	TRBJ2-7	NA	ASSEYRRGDEQY
10	TRBV11-1	TRBJ1-1	NA	ASSFEARGAF
13	TRBV30	TRBJ1-1	NA	AWSVTATGNTEAF
10	TRBV30	TRBJ1-1	NA	AWSDSHTEAF
13	TRBV7-9	TRBJ1-3	NA	ASSLEAGTGNTIY
13	TRBV18	TRBJ1-5	TRBD1	ASSPDRASEQPQH
13	TRBV6-9	TRBJ1-3	NA	ASRPRGLCGNTIY
9	TRBV20-1	TRBJ1-5	NA	SASIGQPQH
13	TRBV2	TRBJ1-5	TRBD1	ASESGTVSNQPQH
13	TRBV11-2	TRBJ1-6	TRBD1	ASSPRTGINSPLH
14	TRBV5-1	TRBJ2-7	TRBD1	ASSLALTGARDEQY
11	TRBV4-3	TRBJ2-1	NA	ASSQGNNNEQF
9	TRBV29-1	TRBJ2-3	TRBD1	SSLRGDTQY
13	TRBV9	TRBJ2-7	TRBD2	ASSVGTSGRDEQY
12	TRBV18	TRBJ1-4	NA	ASSPGGGDEKLF
13	TRBV2	TRBJ2-3	NA	AIATQGMGLGTQY
13	TRBV19	TRBJ2-2	NA	ASSNGRSMSGELF
12	TRBV29-1	TRBJ2-1	NA	SLLRVGSPNEQF
17	TRBV11-2	TRBJ2-4	TRBD2	ASSLARGLAGGERAAQY
10	TRBV7-9	TRBJ2-7	NA	ASSLQGPEQY
10	TRBV7-9	TRBJ1-2	NA	ASSLERAGYT
12	TRBV10-2	TRBJ2-7	NA	ASSRGGNSYEQY
12	TRBV7-2	TRBJ2-7	NA	ASSLGSHSYEQY
14	TRBV7-2	TRBJ2-5	NA	ASSLRWDARLETQY
12	TRBV9	TRBJ2-5	TRBD1	ASSTGQGAETQY
14	TRBV4-1	TRBJ1-3	NA	ASSHNDRSSGNTIY
12	TRBV7-8	TRBJ2-5	TRBD1	ASSANRGQGTQY
10	TRBV28	TRBJ2-7	NA	ASSRTPYEQY
11	TRBV7-2	TRBJ1-2	NA	ASSLFRGDGYT
13	TRBV28	TRBJ1-1	TRBD1	ASSLNRGLNTEAF
17	TRBV7-9	TRBJ2-5	TRBD2	ASSSSPIPGLANQETQY
12	TRBV27	TRBJ2-7	NA	ASSPQRNSYEQY
12	TRBV7-3	TRBJ2-5	NA	ASSYERVQETQY
15	TRBV5-4	TRBJ1-4	TRBD1	ASSSTGQGVKNEKLF
15	TRBV6-4	TRBJ2-2	TRBD2	ASSVQPAGGPTGELF
16	TRBV7-2	TRBJ2-5	TRBD2	ASEEASSGGPRTKTQY
11	TRBV6-5	TRBJ1-2	TRBD1	ASIGQGIGGYT
10	TRBV30	TRBJ1-5	NA	AWSVDVQPQH
13	TRBV5-1	TRBJ1-1	TRBD1	ASSMPGQPNTEAF
16	TRBV30	TRBJ2-7	TRBD1	AWRGGLRTGLGTYEQY
12	TRBV30	TRBJ1-5	NA	AWSQDSLNQPQH
11	TRBV29-1	TRBJ2-1	TRBD1	SGGGQGLHEQF
15	TRBV11-2	TRBJ1-1	NA	ASSLGTGPTILPEAF
13	TRBV28	TRBJ1-5	TRBD1	ASGPTGSPNQPQH
14	TRBV18	TRBJ2-3	TRBD2	ASSTSGGGIIDTQY
14	TRBV7-3	TRBJ1-6	TRBD1	ASSLMGQGAGSPLH
13	TRBV30	TRBJ1-4	TRBD1	AWTPREGAGEKLF
13	TRBV4-1	TRBJ2-3	NA	ASSQGPSGTDTQY